This T cell receptor (beta chain) was captured by sequencing in a study of T cell responses to AZD1222 COVID-19 vaccine listed by TCRdb under 2021. Turning to the overall study: Because spike-specific TCR depth and breadth did not differ between the two schedules, AZD1222 recipients who got a second dose at roughly 4 weeks were pooled with those who got a second dose at roughly 12 weeks. TCR sequencing was performed for 233 trial participants, of whom about 200 were given two doses of AZD1222 and 26 were given two doses of MenACWY control vaccine. Trial participants were enrolled by age into subgroups of 18-55, 56-69 and 70-plus years, and roughly 150, 30 and 60 TCR-sequenced participants, respectively, were included in these subgroups.

The time point label, read with the paper, signifies: baseline before first vaccination. Vaccinee samples were obtained from the UK trials COV001 and COV002, which included a single-blind randomized controlled phase 2/3 trial of AZD1222 (ChAdOx1 nCoV-19) in healthy adults. Trial participant PBMC samples were collected at day 0 and day 28 after the second dose for TCRbeta chain sequencing. Trimming removed 8 bases from V and 2 bases from J; the gene matches leave 12 bases unexplained. The germline V gene gives CDR1 as MGHDK and CDR2 as SYGVNS. There are 17 amino acids in the CDR3, from cysteine to phenylalanine inclusive. Left in the record is the CDR3 DNA by itself, 51 bases read in frame from the first base. Details on this clone: It lacks a known antigen. Per-nucleotide qualities are absent, and no much larger clonotype sits a single base away.

Findings and caveats that apply to the study as a whole: After two AZD1222 doses, both the breadth and the depth of spike-specific TCRs were significantly higher than at day 0 and than in MenACWY recipients. The whole spike protein was spanned by vaccine-associated CD4 TCRs, and dominant responses were seen in regions 160-218 and 743-854. Only six or seven AZD1222 recipients were SARS-CoV-2 seropositive at baseline, limiting conclusions about previously exposed vaccinees. Participants were mostly white British, with more females than males. The authors suggested clonal diversity may have been underestimated. Epitopes outside the regions mutated in the B.1.351 and B.1.1.7 variants were reportedly recognized by nearly half of the unique spike-specific TCRs. The 56-69-year group was small, and its depth increase did not reach significance, likely because of low power. No day 14 peak-response samples were available, so repertoires were characterized only after the peak T cell response.

The CDR3 regions of human TCRbeta chains were subjected to immunosequencing. Regarding the original processing steps: Repertoire TCRs were matched against a reference library of SARS-CoV-2-specific TCRs generated with the MIRA antigen-specificity platform. Breadth meant the fraction of unique TCRs that were SARS-CoV-2-associated, whereas depth meant the fraction of total T cells that were SARS-CoV-2-associated. Using the MIRA data, every spike-specific TCR was mapped to the spike region that the TCR reacted to and assigned to either a CD4 or a CD8 class. Log10-transformed breadth and depth values were compared by one-way ANOVA with Sidak's multiple comparisons tests. TCRdb obtained this table from immuneACCESS and retained in-frame rearrangements with V and J assigned. These tables miss some clones; where compared with another copy, unresolved V genes account for less than half of the shortfall, and the remainder is unexplained. V and J calls and clone size follow that table, whereas D and trimming were derived from the DNA. The sample includes 100,000 or so clones, with about 90% observed a single time. About 15% of the sample belongs to the ten largest clones.

Recombination connected TRBV25-1 to TRBJ2-2; 9 bases in between match TRBD2. This specimen consisted of peripheral blood, obtained on day 0 of AZD1222 vaccination. This TCR was sampled from an adult in good health. Here is the DNA: TGTGCCAGCTCAAGAGGGCGGGAGGGCCATAACACCGGGGAGCTGTTTTTT. Its product reads: CASSRGREGHNTGELFF.